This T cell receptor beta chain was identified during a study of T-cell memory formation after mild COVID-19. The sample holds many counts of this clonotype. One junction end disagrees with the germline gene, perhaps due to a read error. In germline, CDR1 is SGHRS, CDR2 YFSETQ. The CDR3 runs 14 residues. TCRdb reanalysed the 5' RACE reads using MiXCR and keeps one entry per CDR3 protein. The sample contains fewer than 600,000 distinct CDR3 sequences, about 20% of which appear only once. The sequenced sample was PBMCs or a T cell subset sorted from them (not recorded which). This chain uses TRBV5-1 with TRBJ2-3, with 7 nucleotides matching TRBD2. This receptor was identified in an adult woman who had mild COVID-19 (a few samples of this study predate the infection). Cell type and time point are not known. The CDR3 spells CASSRLAGTDTQYF. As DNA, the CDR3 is TGTGCCAGCAGCCGACTAGCAGGCACAGATACGCAGTATTTT.